This T cell receptor (beta chain) was sequenced during a study of spatial heterogeneity in lung cancer. This clonotype was picked up many times. This CDR3 has 14 residues. Germline V gene sequence: CDR1 MDHEN, CDR2 SYDVKM. Trimming shortened V by 7 bases and J by 3 bases, and 15 bases separated the two germline ends. The presence of a unique molecular identifier marked each TCR cDNA molecule. TCRdb reprocessed the 5' RACE reads via MiXCR and lists one record per CDR3 protein. Among roughly 48,000 distinct CDR3 sequences listed, less than 6% were seen once. The time point denotes: sample taken at primary tumor resection. Whole RNA, which was extracted from tumor, nontumor lung tissue or frozen PBMC, was sequenced without any cell sorting.

The sequenced sample was PBMCs, obtained at surgery. This receptor was identified in a male donor with early-stage non-small cell lung cancer. The chain couples TRBV28 to TRBJ1-2; perhaps TRBD1 as D (6 bases). DNA of the CDR3: TGTGCCAGCACCCGCCCGGGGGCCTACTATGGCTACACCTTC. Translation: CASTRPGAYYGYTF.